A single sample gave rise to the 9 T cell receptor beta chains below, sequenced in a study of T cells in narcolepsy. Sequenced by immunoSEQ multiplex PCR; TCRdb stores in-frame clones only, minus some. The top ten clones hold 3% to 4% of a sample with 32,000 or so clones, 65% to 85% of them seen once. The sequenced sample was memory (CD45RA-) CD4+ T cells from blood. The receptors originated from a human donor in good health.

V usage is TRBV7-8 and J usage is TRBJ1-2, with D maybe TRBD1 (5 bases). With 2 bases removed from V and 7 bases from J, the gap between germline ends came to 8 bases. The CDR3 consists of 12 residues. Germline CDR1 SGHVS, CDR2 FQNEAQ. CDR3 amino acids: CASSLQGPGYTF. The CDR3 DNA follows: TGTGCCAGCAGCTTACAGGGTCCTGGCTACACCTTC.

The chain joins TRBV4-1 to TRBJ1-1; possibly TRBD1 for D (5 bases). CDR3 size: 15 residues. Germline assignment: CDR1 MGHRA and CDR2 YSYEKL. V lost 2 bases, J lost 4 bases, and 14 bases lay in between. The CDR3 protein is CASSQTFREGTEAFF. The CDR3 nucleotides read TGCGCCAGCAGCCAAACTTTCAGGGAAGGCACTGAAGCTTTCTTT.

The rearrangement joins TRBV20-1 to TRBJ2-1, with D uncertain. V was trimmed by 0 bases and J by 8 bases, leaving 5 bases between them. The CDR3 consists of 11 residues. CDR1 is DFQATT, CDR2 SNEGSKA, per germline (reference sequence). Here the CDR3 DNA reads TGCAGTGCTAGAGACACGTATGAGCAGTTCTTC. Translation: CSARDTYEQFF.

The chain is built from TRBV5-1 and TRBJ2-5; 9 bases map to TRBD1. Losses at the gene ends were 6 bases for V and 5 bases for J; bases not matched to a gene: 8. CDR1 and CDR2 from the germline V gene are SGHRS and YFSETQ. The CDR3 runs 14 residues. CDR3 in amino acids: CASTSGQGAETQYF. Here the CDR3 DNA reads TGCGCCAGCACCTCGGGACAGGGAGCCGAGACCCAGTACTTC.

This rearrangement joins TRBV5-1 to TRBJ1-3; D not certain. Germline V gene lookup returns CDR1 SGHRS and CDR2 YFSETQ. The length of the CDR3 is 14 residues. Between the trimmed V and J ends, which lost 4 bases and 0 bases, there was a span of 8 bases. The CDR3 here is CASSEQDSGNTIYF. In DNA, the CDR3 is TGCGCCAGCAGCGAGCAAGACTCTGGAAACACCATATATTTT.

The rearrangement joins TRBV7-8 to TRBJ2-3; 7 nucleotides line up with TRBD1. With V trimmed by 4 bases and J by 6 bases, 7 bases remained unmatched. This CDR3 comprises 14 residues. CDR1 and CDR2 from the germline V gene are SGHVS and FQNEAQ. CDR3 loop: CASSSDRVADTQYF. CDR3 nucleotide sequence: TGTGCCAGCAGCTCTGACAGGGTTGCGGATACGCAGTATTTT.

The V and J genes are TRBV6-4 and TRBJ2-2, with 9 bases identical to TRBD1. V was pared by 10 bases and J by 8 bases, with 8 bases of the junction left unmatched. The CDR3 loop spans 13 amino acids. CDR1 MRHNA and CDR2 SNTAGT come from the germline V gene. The CDR3 DNA follows: TGTGCCATCCAAACCGGGACAGGGGGGGAGCTGTTTTTT. This translates into CAIQTGTGGELFF.

The chain has TRBV25-1 and TRBJ1-2; TRBD1 is a possible D gene (6 bases). V dropped 6 bases and J dropped 6 bases, with 14 bases sitting between them. CDR1 is MGHDK, CDR2 SYGVNS, per germline. The length of the CDR3 is 13 residues. CDR3 region: CASRGIEGDGYTF. In DNA, the CDR3 is TGTGCCAGCAGGGGGATCGAGGGGGATGGCTACACCTTC.

V usage is TRBV6-1 and J usage is TRBJ2-3, with 7 nucleotides matching TRBD1. CDR1 MNHNS and CDR2 SASEGT come from the germline V gene. V shed 8 bases, J shed 4 bases, and the junction held 12 bases outside the gene matches. The length of the CDR3 is 15 residues. CDR3 region: CASGQDRVISDTQYF. For the CDR3, the DNA is TGTGCCAGCGGCCAAGACAGGGTGATTTCAGATACGCAGTATTTT.